Listed here is a single TCR beta chain. Its antigen is not yet known. It has no much larger one-base neighbor in the sample; base qualities were not kept. Libraries were constructed by the immunoSEQ multiplex PCR assay. For most patients, genomic DNA was isolated with the Qiagen DNeasy Blood and Tissue Kit and sent frozen to Adaptive Biotechnologies for TCR sequencing. Adaptive Biotechnologies carried out high-throughput TCR-beta CDR3 sequencing of genomic DNA for most patients. Per the original workflow: TCR sequencing data were retrieved from Adaptive's ImmunoSEQ software for some 17 patients, whereas a few other patients were processed with MiXCR and VDJtools. CD4 versus CD8 sorting errors were corrected by removing sequences found in both subsets at a frequency ratio below 5:1. Because the origin of CDR3 nucleotide sequences shared between donor and recipient could not be assigned, those sequences were removed. At least 2-fold expansion over unstimulated cells and a minimum CFSE-low frequency of 0.002% (template counts) or 0.001% (read counts) were required for clones to be classified as alloreactive. Clones detected in sequenced pre-transplant spleen, lymph node, or MLR CFSE-low populations of the donor or recipient were defined as mappable. The cumulative frequency of alloreactive clones was calculated as a percentage of all sequences, weighted by copy number. TCRdb obtained this table from immuneACCESS and retained in-frame rearrangements with V and J assigned. These tables miss some clones; where compared with another copy, unresolved V genes account for less than half of the shortfall, and the remainder is unexplained. The DNA gave D and trimming, while V, J and clone size come from that table. This sample is represented by about 120,000 clones; about 93% of them were singletons. The ten largest clones add up to more than 0.09% of the sample.

The sample belongs to a study of graft-versus-host responses after intestinal transplantation (dated by TCRdb to about 2021). In the study overall: The transplants that recipients received were multivisceral, liver-intestinal, or isolated intestinal. Anti-thymocyte globulin induction was given to all recipients, followed by maintenance tacrolimus and steroids for approximately 3 years. Bulk TCR-beta CDR3 sequencing was used to track graft-versus-host and host-versus-graft alloreactive T cell clones in the graft, circulation and bone marrow after intestinal transplantation. To identify alloreactive clones, pre-transplant mixed lymphocyte reaction products were sequenced and compared with unstimulated pre-transplant donor and recipient T cells. The cohort enrolled 24 intestinal transplant recipients, one of whom was a retransplant, and a few patients without pretransplant specimens were excluded. Donor T cell macrochimerism was defined as a peak of at least 4% donor T cells among recipient peripheral blood mononuclear cells. Rather than being sequenced by the commercial service, samples from three later patients were sequenced in-house on an Illumina MiSeq and processed with MiXCR. The full study reports these points: The relatively low number and heterogeneity of intestinal transplant patients limited the conclusions. High GvH to HvG T cell clonal ratios were observed in the allografts of patients with donor T cell macrochimerism. Early after transplant, peak levels of circulating GvH clones were found to be associated with declines in HvG clones. GvH clones turned up in recipient bone marrow, with some appearing earlier in ileal mucosa or blood, a pattern consistent with an intestinal mucosal origin.

The CDR3 goes from the cysteine to the phenylalanine over 14 residues. Only the CDR3 portion is preserved as DNA: 42 bases, with reading frame beginning at the first base. From V the trimming removes 10 bases and from J it removes 0 bases, while the gene matches leave 4 bases of the junction unaccounted for. The germline V gene specifies ENHRY as CDR1 and SYGVKD as CDR2. What the time point label conveys for this sample: cells obtained before transplantation from donor or recipient. CD3+CD4+ and CD3+CD8+ populations were FACS-sorted from unstimulated pre-transplant donor and recipient cells taken from spleen or lymph nodes.

This clonotype originated in a human donor who received an intestinal transplant. The starting material was unstimulated CD4+ T cells sorted from spleen or lymph node cells, obtained before intestinal transplant. This chain joins TRBV10-3 to TRBJ2-2, and 8 bases in between align with TRBD2. The sequence in DNA is TGTGCCACCGCGGGAGGAACGAACACCGGGGAGCTGTTTTTT. This is translated as CATAGGTNTGELFF.